These T cell receptor beta chains were read from a single sample in a study of CD8+CD57+ T cells in acquired aplastic anemia. TCRdb recomputed calls from the reads with MiXCR, one row per CDR3 protein. The data contain around 290,000 distinct CDR3 sequences, approximately 57% of them seen just once; the ten biggest clones take up roughly 1.2%. Sequenced material: sorted CD4+, CD8+, or CD8+CD57+ T cells (not recorded which) from PBMCs. These receptor sequences come from a human donor with aplastic anemia. Each CDR3 is given without its conserved first and last residue.

ASSHPLSYEQY | TRBJ2-7 | 11 | TRBV7-2
ASSLTSGRGDEQF | TRBJ2-1 | 13 | TRBV19
ASSHADRGGEQY | TRBJ2-7 | 12 | TRBV5-1
SGEGQTNTEAF | TRBJ1-1 | 11 | TRBV29-1
ASSSSDRNTIY | TRBJ1-3 | 11 | TRBV11-3
ASSLAGVNYNEQF | TRBJ2-1 | 13 | TRBV2
ASGRGRSTDTQY | TRBJ2-3 | 12 | TRBV7-9
ASSRQGGSFTEAF | TRBJ1-1 | 13 | TRBV19
SARPGQGATYEQY | TRBJ2-7 | 13 | TRBV20-1
ASGWSGELF | TRBJ2-2 | 9 | TRBV11-1
ASSDVGAGGDSNYGYT | TRBJ1-2 | 16 | TRBV2
ASRPGQGSHEQY | TRBJ2-7 | 12 | TRBV2
SASGQGGGDTEAF | TRBJ1-1 | 13 | TRBV20-1
ASSSRVTSGGTDTQY | TRBJ2-3 | 15 | TRBV7-9
SVGGGLGNTIY | TRBJ1-3 | 11 | TRBV20-1
ASSGPGGAVGYT | TRBJ1-2 | 12 | TRBV10-2
ASSLFGAGGNEQF | TRBJ2-1 | 13 | TRBV11-1
SVIESGSDYGYT | TRBJ1-2 | 12 | TRBV29-1
ASSIGNSGNRELF | TRBJ2-2 | 13 | TRBV19
AINTGGMYEQY | TRBJ2-7 | 11 | TRBV10-3
TSSPGLAGSYEQY | TRBJ2-7 | 13 | TRBV7-9
ASSLRQGRGWWNQPQH | TRBJ1-5 | 16 | TRBV7-9
ASTPGPGGREQY | TRBJ2-7 | 12 | TRBV19
SAGRQGVNYGYT | TRBJ1-2 | 12 | TRBV20-1
ASSPARDHYGYT | TRBJ1-2 | 12 | TRBV27
ASSESLSGTDTQY | TRBJ2-3 | 13 | TRBV10-2
ASSELGQGATGELF | TRBJ2-2 | 14 | TRBV2
ATGEWGEQY | TRBJ2-7 | 9 | TRBV24-1
ASSVYIQRGGETQY | TRBJ2-5 | 14 | TRBV7-8
ASSLNQPGGSQETQY | TRBJ2-5 | 15 | TRBV7-6
ASSVGGSGGEETQY | TRBJ2-5 | 14 | TRBV9
ASSSTIGQPQH | TRBJ1-5 | 11 | TRBV7-3
ATSSGRNSPLH | TRBJ1-6 | 11 | TRBV15
SARETGIDQPQH | TRBJ1-5 | 12 | TRBV20-1
ASSLGVAYEQY | TRBJ2-7 | 11 | TRBV7-9
ASSYSKLAGGPIMETQY | TRBJ2-5 | 17 | TRBV6-5
ASRGLAGPQETQY | TRBJ2-5 | 13 | TRBV12-3/TRBV12-4
ASSMRTGFTGANVLT | TRBJ2-6 | 15 | TRBV19
ATSDPTGAGGSYNEQF | TRBJ2-1 | 16 | TRBV2
ASSEGYEQY | TRBJ2-7 | 9 | TRBV10-1
ASSTGQVYQPQH | TRBJ1-5 | 12 | TRBV19
ASSLGRWTEYNSPLH | TRBJ1-6 | 15 | TRBV11-2
ATSDRGQGGRTQY | TRBJ2-5 | 13 | TRBV24-1
SVGTSGYGYT | TRBJ1-2 | 10 | TRBV29-1
ASSTQGPIGGYT | TRBJ1-2 | 12 | TRBV19
ASSFGATETQY | TRBJ2-5 | 11 | TRBV12-3/TRBV12-4